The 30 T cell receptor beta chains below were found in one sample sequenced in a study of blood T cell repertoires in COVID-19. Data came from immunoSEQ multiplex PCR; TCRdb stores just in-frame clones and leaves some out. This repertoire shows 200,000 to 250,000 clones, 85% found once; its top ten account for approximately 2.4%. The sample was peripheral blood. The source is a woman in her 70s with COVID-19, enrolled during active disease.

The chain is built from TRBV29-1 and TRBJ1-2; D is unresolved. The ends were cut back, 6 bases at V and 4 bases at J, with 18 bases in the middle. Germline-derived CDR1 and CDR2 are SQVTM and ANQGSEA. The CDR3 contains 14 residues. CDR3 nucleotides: TGCAGCGTAAACCATGGGCAGGAGGGCTATGGCTACACCTTC. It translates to CSVNHGQEGYGYTF.

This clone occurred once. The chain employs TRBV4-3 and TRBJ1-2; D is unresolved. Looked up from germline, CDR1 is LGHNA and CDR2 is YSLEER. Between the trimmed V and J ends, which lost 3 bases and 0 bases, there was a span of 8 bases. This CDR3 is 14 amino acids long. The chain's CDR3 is CASSQGRPNYGYTF. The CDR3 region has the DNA TGCGCCAGCAGCCAGGGCAGGCCTAACTATGGCTACACCTTC.

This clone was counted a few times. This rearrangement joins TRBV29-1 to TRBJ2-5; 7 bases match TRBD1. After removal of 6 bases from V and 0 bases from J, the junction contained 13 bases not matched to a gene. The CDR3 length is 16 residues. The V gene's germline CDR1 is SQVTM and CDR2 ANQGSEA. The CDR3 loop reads CSVAGTASEDQETQYF. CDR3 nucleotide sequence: TGCAGCGTCGCCGGGACAGCCAGCGAAGACCAAGAGACCCAGTACTTC.

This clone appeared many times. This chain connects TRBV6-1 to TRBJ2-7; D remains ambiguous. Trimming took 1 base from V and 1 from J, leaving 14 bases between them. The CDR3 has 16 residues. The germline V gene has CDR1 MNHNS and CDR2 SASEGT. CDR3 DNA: TGTGCCAGCAGTGAAGGCCCTCGTTCGGGTTCCTACGAGCAGTACTTC. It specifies CASSEGPRSGSYEQYF.

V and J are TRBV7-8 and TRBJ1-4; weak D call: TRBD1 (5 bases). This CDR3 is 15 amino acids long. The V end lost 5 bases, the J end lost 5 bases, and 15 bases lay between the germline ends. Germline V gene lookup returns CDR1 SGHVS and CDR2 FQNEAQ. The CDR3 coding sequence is TGTGCCAGCAGCGGGGGGGGATCTTTCAATGAAAAACTGTTTTTT. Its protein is CASSGGGSFNEKLFF.

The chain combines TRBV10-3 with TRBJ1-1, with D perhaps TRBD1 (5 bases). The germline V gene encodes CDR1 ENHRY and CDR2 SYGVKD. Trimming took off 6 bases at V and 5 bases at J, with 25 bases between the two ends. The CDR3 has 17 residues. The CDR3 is CAIRGERGSPYGTEAFF. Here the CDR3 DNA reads TGTGCCATCAGGGGTGAGCGGGGGTCCCCCTATGGGACTGAAGCTTTCTTT.

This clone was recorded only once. CDR3 DNA sequence: TGTGCCAGCAGCTTAGGCCAGATCTACGAGCAGTACTTC. Amino acids: CASSLGQIYEQYF. V usage is TRBV11-1 and J usage is TRBJ2-7; D uncertain. Germline V gives CDR1 SGHAT, CDR2 FQDESV (reference sequence). This CDR3 contains 13 residues. V lost 1 base and J lost 3, with 7 bases in between.

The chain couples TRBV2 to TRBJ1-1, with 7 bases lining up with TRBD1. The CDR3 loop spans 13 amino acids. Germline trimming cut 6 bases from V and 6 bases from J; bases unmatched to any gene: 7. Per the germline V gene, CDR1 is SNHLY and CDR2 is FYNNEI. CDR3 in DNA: TGTGCCAGCAGCCCGACAGGGATCGCTGAAGCTTTCTTT. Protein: CASSPTGIAEAFF.

CDR3 region: CASSRSSEGTDTQYF. CDR3 nucleotide sequence: TGTGCCAGCAGCCGGTCTAGCGAGGGCACAGATACGCAGTATTTT. The rearrangement joins TRBV6-5 to TRBJ2-3, with a possible D match to TRBD2 (6 bases). V was pared by 6 bases and J by 1 base, with 14 bases between. CDR3 length: 15 amino acids. CDR1 and CDR2 from the germline V gene are MNHEY and SVGAGI.

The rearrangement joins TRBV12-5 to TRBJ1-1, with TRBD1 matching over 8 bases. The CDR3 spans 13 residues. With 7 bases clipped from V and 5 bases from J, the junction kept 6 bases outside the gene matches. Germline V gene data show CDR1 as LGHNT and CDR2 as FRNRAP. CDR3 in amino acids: CASDQTGVTEAFF. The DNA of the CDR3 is TGTGCTAGTGATCAGACAGGGGTAACTGAAGCTTTCTTT.

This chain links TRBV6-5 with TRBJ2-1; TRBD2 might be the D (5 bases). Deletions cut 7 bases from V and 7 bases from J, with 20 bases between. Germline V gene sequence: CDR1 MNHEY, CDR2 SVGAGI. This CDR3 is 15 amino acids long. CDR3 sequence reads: CASKAGSGVQNEQFF. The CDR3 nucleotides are TGTGCCAGCAAGGCGGGTAGTGGGGTACAAAATGAGCAGTTCTTC.

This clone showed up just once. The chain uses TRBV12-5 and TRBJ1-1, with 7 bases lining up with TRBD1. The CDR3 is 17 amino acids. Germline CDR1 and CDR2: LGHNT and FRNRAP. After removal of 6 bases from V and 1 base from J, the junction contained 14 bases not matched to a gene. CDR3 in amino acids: CASGPGQSRYGNTEAFF. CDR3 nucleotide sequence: TGTGCTAGTGGGCCGGGACAGTCGAGGTACGGGAACACTGAAGCTTTCTTT. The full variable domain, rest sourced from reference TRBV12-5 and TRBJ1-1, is DARVTQTPRHKVTEMGQEVTMRCQPILGHNTVFWYRQTMMQGLELLAYFRNRAPLDDSGMPKDRFSAEMPDATLATLKIQPSEPRDSAVYFCASGPGQSRYGNTEAFFGQGTRLTVV.

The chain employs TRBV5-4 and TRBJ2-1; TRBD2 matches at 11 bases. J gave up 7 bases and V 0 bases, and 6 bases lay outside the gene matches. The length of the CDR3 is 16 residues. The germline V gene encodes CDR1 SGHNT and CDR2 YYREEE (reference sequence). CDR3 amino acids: CASSLVGGLAENEQFF. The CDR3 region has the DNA TGTGCCAGCAGCTTGGTTGGGGGACTAGCGGAAAATGAGCAGTTCTTC.

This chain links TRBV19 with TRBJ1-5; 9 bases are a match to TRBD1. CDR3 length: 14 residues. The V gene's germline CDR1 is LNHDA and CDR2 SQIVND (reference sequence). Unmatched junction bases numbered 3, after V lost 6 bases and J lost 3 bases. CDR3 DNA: TGTGCCAGTAGAGGGACAGGGCACAATCAGCCCCAGCATTTT. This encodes CASRGTGHNQPQHF.

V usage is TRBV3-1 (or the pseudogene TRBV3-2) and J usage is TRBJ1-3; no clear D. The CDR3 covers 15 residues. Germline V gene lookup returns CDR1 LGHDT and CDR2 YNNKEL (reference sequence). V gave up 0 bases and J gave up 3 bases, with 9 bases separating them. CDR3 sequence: CASSQDISIGNTIYF. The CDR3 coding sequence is TGTGCCAGCAGCCAAGATATCAGTATTGGAAACACCATATATTTT.

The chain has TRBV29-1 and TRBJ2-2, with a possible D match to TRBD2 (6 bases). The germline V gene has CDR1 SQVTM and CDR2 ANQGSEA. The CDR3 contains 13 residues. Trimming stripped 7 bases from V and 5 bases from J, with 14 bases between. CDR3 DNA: TGCAGCGGCTGTAAGGGGAGGACCGGGGAGCTGTTTTTT. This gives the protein CSGCKGRTGELFF.

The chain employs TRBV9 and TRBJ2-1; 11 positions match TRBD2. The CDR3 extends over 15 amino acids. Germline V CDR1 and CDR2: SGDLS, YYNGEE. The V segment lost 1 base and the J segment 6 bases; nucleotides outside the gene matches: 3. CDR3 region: CASSVTSGRSNEQFF. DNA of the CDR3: TGTGCCAGCAGCGTAACTAGCGGGAGATCCAATGAGCAGTTCTTC.

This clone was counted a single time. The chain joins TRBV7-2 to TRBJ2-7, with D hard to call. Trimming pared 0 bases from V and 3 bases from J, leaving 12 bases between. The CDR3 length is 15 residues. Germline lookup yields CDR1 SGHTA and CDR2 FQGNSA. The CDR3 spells CASSLAFGRFYEQYF. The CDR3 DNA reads TGTGCCAGCAGCTTAGCTTTCGGCAGGTTCTACGAGCAGTACTTC. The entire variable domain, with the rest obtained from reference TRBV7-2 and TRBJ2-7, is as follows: GAGVSQSPSNKVTEKGKDVELRCDPISGHTALYWYRQSLGQGLEFLIYFQGNSAPDKSGLPSDRFSAERTGGSVSTLTIQRTQQEDSAVYLCASSLAFGRFYEQYFGPGTRLTVT.

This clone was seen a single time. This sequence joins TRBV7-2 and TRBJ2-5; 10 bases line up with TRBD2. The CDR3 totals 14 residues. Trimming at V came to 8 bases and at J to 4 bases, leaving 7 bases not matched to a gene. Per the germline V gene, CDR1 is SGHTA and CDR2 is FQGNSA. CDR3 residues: CASLIAGGGETQYF. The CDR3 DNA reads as TGTGCCAGCCTTATAGCGGGAGGAGGAGAGACCCAGTACTTC.

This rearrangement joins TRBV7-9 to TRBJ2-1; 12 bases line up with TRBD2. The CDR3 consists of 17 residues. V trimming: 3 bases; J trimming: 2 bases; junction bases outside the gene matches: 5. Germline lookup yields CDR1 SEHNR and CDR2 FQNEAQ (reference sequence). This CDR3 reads CASSFTSGGPTYNEQFF. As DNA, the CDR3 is TGTGCCAGCAGCTTTACTAGCGGGGGGCCTACCTACAATGAGCAGTTCTTC.

DNA for the CDR3: TGCAGCGTTCGGGTTAGCGAGGGTCAGCCCCAGCATTTT. Its translation is CSVRVSEGQPQHF. The V call is TRBV29-1, the J call TRBJ1-5, with D hard to call. The CDR3 contains 13 residues. CDR1 is SQVTM, CDR2 ANQGSEA, per germline. V lost 5 bases and J lost 6, with 14 bases in between.

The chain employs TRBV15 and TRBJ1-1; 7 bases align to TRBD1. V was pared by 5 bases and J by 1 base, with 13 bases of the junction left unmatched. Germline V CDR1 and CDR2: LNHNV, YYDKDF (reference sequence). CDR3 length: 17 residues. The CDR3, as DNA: TGTGCCACCAGCCGTGGGGTACAGGGGCGGGGGAACACTGAAGCTTTCTTT. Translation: CATSRGVQGRGNTEAFF.

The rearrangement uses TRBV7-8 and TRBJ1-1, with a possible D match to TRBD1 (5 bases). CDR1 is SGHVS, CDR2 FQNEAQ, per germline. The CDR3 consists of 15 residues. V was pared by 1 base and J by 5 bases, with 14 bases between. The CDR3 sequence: CASSLVSRVRTEAFF. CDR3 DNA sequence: TGTGCCAGCAGCTTAGTGTCCAGGGTGAGGACTGAAGCTTTCTTT.

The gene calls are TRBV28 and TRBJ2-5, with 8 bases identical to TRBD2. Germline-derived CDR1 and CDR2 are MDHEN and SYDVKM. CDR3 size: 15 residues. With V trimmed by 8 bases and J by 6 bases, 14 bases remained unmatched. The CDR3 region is CASETRGGEDKTQYF. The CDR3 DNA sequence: TGTGCCAGCGAAACTCGGGGGGGAGAAGATAAGACCCAGTACTTC.

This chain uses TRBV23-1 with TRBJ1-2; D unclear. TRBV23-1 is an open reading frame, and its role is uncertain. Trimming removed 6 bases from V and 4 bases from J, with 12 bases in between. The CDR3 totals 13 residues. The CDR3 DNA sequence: TGCGCCAGCAGACTTTCCGATGGCTATGGCTACACCTTC. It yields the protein CASRLSDGYGYTF.

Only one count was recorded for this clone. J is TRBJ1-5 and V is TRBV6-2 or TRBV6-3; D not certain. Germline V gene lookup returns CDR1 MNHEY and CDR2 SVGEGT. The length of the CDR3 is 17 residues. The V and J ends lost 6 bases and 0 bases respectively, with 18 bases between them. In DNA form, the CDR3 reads TGTGCCAGCAGCACCCGCCCCCTGGAGGTTAGCAATCAGCCCCAGCATTTT. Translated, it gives CASSTRPLEVSNQPQHF.

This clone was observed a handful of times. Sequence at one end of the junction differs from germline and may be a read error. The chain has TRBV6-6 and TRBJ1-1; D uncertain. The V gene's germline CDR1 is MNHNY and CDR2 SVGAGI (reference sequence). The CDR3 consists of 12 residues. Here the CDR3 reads CASSYELGRGLF. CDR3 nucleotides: TGTGCCAGCAGTTACGAGTTAGGAAGAGGTCTCTTT.

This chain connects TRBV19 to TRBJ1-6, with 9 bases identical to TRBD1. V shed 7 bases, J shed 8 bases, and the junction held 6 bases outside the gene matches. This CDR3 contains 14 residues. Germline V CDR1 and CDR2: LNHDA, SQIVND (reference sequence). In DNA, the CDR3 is TGTGCCAGTACCCCGGACAGGGGCTATTCACCCCTCCACTTT. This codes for CASTPDRGYSPLHF. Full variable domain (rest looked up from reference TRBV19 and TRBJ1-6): DGGITQSPKYLFRKEGQNVTLSCEQNLNHDAMYWYRQDPGQGLRLIYYSQIVNDFQKGDIAEGYSVSREKKESFPLTVTSAQKNPTAFYLCASTPDRGYSPLHFGNGTRLTVT.

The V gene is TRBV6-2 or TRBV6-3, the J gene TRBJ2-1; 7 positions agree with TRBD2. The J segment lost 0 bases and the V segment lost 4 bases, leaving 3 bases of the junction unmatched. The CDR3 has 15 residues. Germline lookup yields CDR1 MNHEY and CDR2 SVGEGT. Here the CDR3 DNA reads TGTGCCAGCAGTTTTGCGGGAGCCTCCTACAATGAGCAGTTCTTC. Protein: CASSFAGASYNEQFF.

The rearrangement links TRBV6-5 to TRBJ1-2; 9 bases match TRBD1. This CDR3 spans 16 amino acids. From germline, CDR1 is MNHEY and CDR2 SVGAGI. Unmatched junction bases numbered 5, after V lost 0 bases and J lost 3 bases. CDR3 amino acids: CASSYSWWDRDYGYTF. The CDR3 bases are TGTGCCAGCAGTTACTCGTGGTGGGACAGGGACTATGGCTACACCTTC.